The 19 T cell receptor beta chains given below trace back to one sample, sequenced in a study of cytomegalovirus exposure and HLA in healthy donors. 13 Jbeta primers and 60 Vbeta primers were used for the PCR. Data came from immunoSEQ multiplex PCR; TCRdb stores just in-frame clones and leaves some out. The sample lists more than 90,000 clones, 81% occurring once. Specimen: PBMCs. The receptors were sampled from a woman between 65 and 79 years old in good health and CMV-seropositive.

The V gene is TRBV18, the J gene TRBJ2-1; 10 positions match TRBD2. Per the germline V gene, CDR1 is KGHSH and CDR2 is LQKENI. The J segment lost 4 bases and the V segment lost 5 bases, leaving 5 bases of the junction unmatched. The CDR3 is made up of 15 amino acids. The CDR3 here is CASSFGLAAYNEQFF. The CDR3 DNA is TGTGCCAGCTCATTCGGACTAGCGGCATACAATGAGCAGTTCTTC.

The V and J genes are TRBV21-1 and TRBJ2-3; the table's TRBD1 call for D was not verified on the DNA. TRBV21-1 counts as a pseudogene. The length of the CDR3 is 13 residues. CDR3 protein: CASRDRETDTQYF. CDR3 bases: TGTGCCAGCAGGGACAGGGAGACAGATACGCAGTATTTT.

The rearrangement uses TRBV19 and TRBJ2-2; perhaps TRBD2 as D (6 bases). Germline loops: CDR1 LNHDA, CDR2 SQIVND (reference sequence). Trimming shortened V by 6 bases and J by 1 base, and 12 bases separated the two germline ends. This CDR3 has 15 amino acids. The CDR3 here is CASSISGQNTGELFF. CDR3 coding DNA: TGTGCCAGTAGCATTAGCGGTCAGAACACCGGGGAGCTGTTTTTT.

Only a few counts were recorded for this clone. The CDR3 sequence: CASSQEVQDRRFGYTF. The CDR3 nucleotides are TGCGCCAGCAGCCAAGAAGTACAGGACAGGAGATTTGGCTACACCTTC. V gene TRBV4-3 combines with J gene TRBJ1-2; 7 bases are a match to TRBD1. The CDR3 runs 16 residues. Trimming took 0 bases from V and 7 from J; bases not matched to a gene: 11. Germline V CDR1 and CDR2: LGHNA, YSLEER.

This chain uses TRBV6-6 with TRBJ2-6; D unresolved. V lost 0 bases, J lost 0 bases, and 6 bases lay in between. Germline V lookup: CDR1 MNHNY, CDR2 SVGAGI (reference sequence). The CDR3 contains 16 residues. The CDR3 sequence is CASSYSQLSGANVLTF. In DNA form, the CDR3 reads TGTGCCAGCAGTTACTCACAGCTCTCTGGGGCCAACGTCCTGACTTTC.

This sequence joins TRBV29-1 and TRBJ2-5, with 9 bases fitting TRBD2. The V and J ends lost 1 base and 4 bases, in that order; junction bases with no gene match: 7. CDR3 size: 15 residues. Germline loops: CDR1 SQVTM, CDR2 ANQGSEA. In DNA, the CDR3 is TGCAGCGTTGAAGGTAGCGGGAGTTTCGGAGAGACCCAGTACTTC. It specifies CSVEGSGSFGETQYF. Combining the CDR3 with reference TRBV29-1 and TRBJ2-5 gives the whole variable domain SAVISQKPSRDICQRGTSLTIQCQVDSQVTMMFWYRQQPGQSLTLIATANQGSEATYESGFVIDKFPISRPNLTFSTLTVSNMSPEDSSIYLCSVEGSGSFGETQYFGPGTRLLVL.

J is TRBJ2-3 and V is TRBV9; 7 positions agree with TRBD2. Germline CDR1 and CDR2: SGDLS and YYNGEE. The junction had 7 bases not matched to a gene; V was cut back by 5 bases and J by 4 bases. The CDR3 runs to 14 residues. The CDR3 loop reads CASRGEGRADTQYF. The CDR3 DNA follows: TGTGCCAGCAGGGGGGAGGGCCGAGCAGATACGCAGTATTTT.

The chain is built from TRBV19 and TRBJ2-1; TRBD2 matches at 10 bases. Per the germline V gene, CDR1 is LNHDA and CDR2 is SQIVND (reference sequence). The CDR3 loop spans 15 amino acids. V lost 6 bases and J lost 8; bases outside the gene matches: 10. As DNA, the CDR3 is TGTGCCAGTAGCGATGGGGCTAGCGGGAGCGATGAGCAGTTCTTC. As protein: CASSDGASGSDEQFF.

By sample share, this clone is medium-sized. The chain employs TRBV2 and TRBJ1-3; 8 bases align to TRBD1. CDR1 is SNHLY, CDR2 FYNNEI, per germline. CDR3 size: 17 residues. V was pared by 8 bases and J by 0 bases, with 12 bases of the junction left unmatched. CDR3 region: CASHIATGAHSGNTIYF. The CDR3 nucleotides are TGTGCCAGCCATATCGCGACAGGGGCCCACTCTGGAAACACCATATATTTT.

The sample holds one count of this clone. The V and J genes are TRBV28 and TRBJ1-5; D not certain. The CDR3 consists of 16 residues. Looked up from germline, CDR1 is MDHEN and CDR2 is SYDVKM. V was cut by 5 bases and J by 2 bases, with 16 bases left in between. This CDR3 reads CASSPVGTSGNQPQHF. Written as DNA, the CDR3 is TGTGCCAGCAGTCCTGTGGGCACATCAGGCAATCAGCCCCAGCATTTT. Complete variable domain (other parts from reference TRBV28 and TRBJ1-5): DVKVTQSSRYLVKRTGEKVFLECVQDMDHENMFWYRQDPGLGLRLIYFSYDVKMKEKGDIPEGYSVSREKKERFSLILESASTNQTSMYLCASSPVGTSGNQPQHFGDGTRLSIL.

This clone has a handful of counts. The genes are TRBV30 and TRBJ2-1, with a weak D call TRBD2 (6 bases). Germline lookup yields CDR1 GTSNPN and CDR2 SVGIG (reference sequence). The CDR3 extends over 14 amino acids. Trimming cost V 3 bases and J 9 bases, with 18 bases left between them. The CDR3 DNA follows: TGTGCCTGGAGGTCGGGTCGGGAGTGGGGTGAGCAGTTCTTC. Its protein is CAWRSGREWGEQFF.

V is TRBV15 and J is TRBJ2-5; 8 bases map to TRBD2. With the DNA end fitting TRBJ2-7 better, the J assignment may be wrong. The germline V gene encodes CDR1 LNHNV and CDR2 YYDKDF (reference sequence). The CDR3 is made up of 13 amino acids. The chain's CDR3 is CATSRDRGGEQYF. The CDR3 region has the DNA TGTGCCACCAGCAGAGATCGGGGGGGCGAGCAGTACTTC.

Of note for this clone: One end of the junction fails to match germline, which may point to a read error. This chain's CDR3 is CASSYSGQLLF. The CDR3 region has the DNA TGTGCCAGCAGTTACTCGGGCCAATTACTTTTT. The rearrangement links TRBV6-5 to TRBJ1-1; D unclear. The germline gives CDR1 MNHEY, CDR2 SVGAGI. The CDR3 sequence is 11 residues long.

The chain couples TRBV5-4 to TRBJ2-5; 8 bases agree with TRBD1. Germline V gene data show CDR1 as SGHNT and CDR2 as YYREEE (reference sequence). V dropped 5 bases and J dropped 2; count of bases not matched to a gene: 5. The CDR3 consists of 14 residues. CDR3 sequence: CASRPTGEQETQYF. The CDR3 DNA is TGTGCCAGCAGACCGACAGGGGAGCAAGAGACCCAGTACTTC.

The chain has TRBV11-3 and TRBJ1-1; D gene uncertain. CDR1 is SGHNT, CDR2 YENEEA, per germline. CDR3 length: 12 residues. The V end was cut by 5 bases, the J end by 6 bases, with 10 bases between. CDR3 sequence reads: CASSLSSPEAFF. The DNA for the CDR3 is TGTGCCAGCAGCCTCTCCTCCCCTGAAGCTTTCTTT.

V usage is TRBV15 and J usage is TRBJ2-7; 11 positions match TRBD2. The trim removed 1 base at V and 5 bases at J, leaving 4 bases unmatched. In germline, CDR1 is LNHNV, CDR2 YYDKDF (reference sequence). There are 15 residues in the CDR3. CDR3 bases: TGTGCCACCAGCAGAGTAGGGACTAGCGGAGACGAGCAGTACTTC. This encodes CATSRVGTSGDEQYF.

J is TRBJ1-3 and V is TRBV20-1, with unresolved D. The CDR3 runs to 11 residues. Trimming removed 6 bases at V and 5 bases at J, with 8 bases between. Germline loops: CDR1 DFQATT, CDR2 SNEGSKA (reference sequence). The CDR3 DNA follows: TGCAGTGCCGCCGGGAGAAACACCATATATTTT. Its protein product is CSAAGRNTIYF.

The J gene is TRBJ2-2, the V gene TRBV11-2, with 8 bases matching TRBD1. Germline CDR1 and CDR2: SGHAT and FQNNGV. The V segment lost 4 bases and the J segment 3 bases; nucleotides outside the gene matches: 7. The CDR3 contains 16 residues. CDR3 nucleotides: TGTGCCAGCAGCTCAGACAGGGGATTAGACACCGGGGAGCTGTTTTTT. Its protein is CASSSDRGLDTGELFF.

The V gene is TRBV5-4, the J gene TRBJ2-7; 9 nucleotides line up with TRBD1. V lost 7 bases and J lost 1; bases outside the gene matches: 6. The CDR3 is made up of 14 amino acids. The V gene's germline CDR1 is SGHNT and CDR2 YYREEE (reference sequence). CDR3 loop: CASARDRVSYEQYF. In DNA, the CDR3 is TGTGCCAGCGCCCGGGACAGGGTTTCCTACGAGCAGTACTTC.